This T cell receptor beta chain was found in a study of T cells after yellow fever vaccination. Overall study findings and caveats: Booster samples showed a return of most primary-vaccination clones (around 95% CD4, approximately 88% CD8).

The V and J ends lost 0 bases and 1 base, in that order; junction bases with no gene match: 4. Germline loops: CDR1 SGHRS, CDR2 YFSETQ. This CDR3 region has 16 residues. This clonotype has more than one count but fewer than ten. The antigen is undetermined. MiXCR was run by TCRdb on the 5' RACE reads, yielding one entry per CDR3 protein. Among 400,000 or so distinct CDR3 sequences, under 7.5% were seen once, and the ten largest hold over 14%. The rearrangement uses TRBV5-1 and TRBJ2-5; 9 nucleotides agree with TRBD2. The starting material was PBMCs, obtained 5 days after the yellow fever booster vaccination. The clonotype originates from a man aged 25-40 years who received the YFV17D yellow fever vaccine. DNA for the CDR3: TGCGCCAGCAGCTTGGAGGGTAGCGGGAGCCAAGAGACCCAGTACTTC. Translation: CASSLEGSGSQETQYF.